This is a list of T cell receptor beta chains from one sample in a study of vaccination and CD4 T cells after COVID-19. No antigens are known for them. TCRdb processed the PCR reads anew with MiXCR; each CDR3 protein has one entry. The sample records thousands of distinct CDR3 sequences, 48% being singletons. Sample: CD4+ T cells from blood, cultured in vitro. These receptors all stem from a human donor who had recovered from COVID-19. CDR3s include the opening cysteine and the closing phenylalanine or tryptophan. A D gene is named only where the DNA matches it firmly. The listing skips clone size in some rows; elsewhere it reads once, few, many or a size class.

>.|TRBJ2-5|TRBV15|.
TGTGCCACCAGCAGAGGGGGGGAAGGGGGAGAGACCCAGTACTTC
CATSRGGEGGETQYF
>.|TRBJ2-7|TRBV24-1|few
TGTGCCACCAGTGATCCCGACCGCTACGAGCAGTACTTC
CATSDPDRYEQYF
>TRBD1|TRBJ1-3|TRBV7-6|.
TGTGTCAGCAGCCGCGACAGGGCGTCTGGAAACACCATATATTTT
CVSSRDRASGNTIYF
>.|TRBJ2-7|TRBV6-5|medium-sized
TGTGCCAGCAGTTACTCGAATCGGGAAGCGCAGTACTTC
CASSYSNREAQYF
>.|TRBJ1-1|TRBV10-3|few
TGTGCCATCAGTGAGTCGGGACGTGCTACGAACACTGAAGCTTTCTTT
CAISESGRATNTEAFF
>TRBD2|TRBJ2-7|TRBV6-5|.
TGTGCCAGCAGTTACCTGCTAGCGGGGAGACAATACGAGCAGTACTTC
CASSYLLAGRQYEQYF
>.|TRBJ1-5|TRBV29-1|.
TGCAGCGTTGGGGACGGACTGGTTGGGCAGCCCCAGCATTTT
CSVGDGLVGQPQHF
>.|TRBJ1-3|TRBV5-8|.
TGTGCCAGCAGTTACAGGGTCTCTGGAAACACCATATATTTT
CASSYRVSGNTIYF
>.|TRBJ1-2|TRBV27|.
TGTGCCAGCAGTTTAAATCCGGTCTATGGCTACACCTTC
CASSLNPVYGYTF
>.|TRBJ1-2|TRBV6-1|few
TGTGCCAGCACCGCCCTCTGGGGGGGGGGAAGCTATGGCTACACCTTC
CASTALWGGGSYGYTF